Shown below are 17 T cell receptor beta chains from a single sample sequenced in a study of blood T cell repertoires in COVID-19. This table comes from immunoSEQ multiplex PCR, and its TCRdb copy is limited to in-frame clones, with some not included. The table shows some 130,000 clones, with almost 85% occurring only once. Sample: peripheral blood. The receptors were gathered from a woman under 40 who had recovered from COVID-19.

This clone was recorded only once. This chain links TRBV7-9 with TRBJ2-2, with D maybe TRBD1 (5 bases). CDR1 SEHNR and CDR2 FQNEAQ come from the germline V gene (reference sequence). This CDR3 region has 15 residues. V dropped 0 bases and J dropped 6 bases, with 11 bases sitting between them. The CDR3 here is CASSLARLGAGELFF. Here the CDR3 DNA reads TGTGCCAGCAGCTTAGCCCGGTTAGGGGCCGGGGAGCTGTTTTTT.

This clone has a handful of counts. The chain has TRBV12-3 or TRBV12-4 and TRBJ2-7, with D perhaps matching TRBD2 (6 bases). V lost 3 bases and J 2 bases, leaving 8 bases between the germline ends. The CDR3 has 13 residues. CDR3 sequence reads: CASSFSGAYEQYF. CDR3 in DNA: TGTGCCAGCAGTTTTTCGGGGGCCTACGAGCAGTACTTC.

CDR3 region: CATSSQGTYGNTIYF. CDR3 DNA sequence: TGTGCCACCAGCAGCCAGGGGACGTATGGAAACACCATATATTTT. The chain recombines TRBV15 with TRBJ1-3; maybe TRBD1 (6 bases). Trimming shortened V by 3 bases and J by 3 bases, and 12 bases separated the two germline ends. This CDR3 spans 15 amino acids. Looked up from germline, CDR1 is LNHNV and CDR2 is YYDKDF (reference sequence).

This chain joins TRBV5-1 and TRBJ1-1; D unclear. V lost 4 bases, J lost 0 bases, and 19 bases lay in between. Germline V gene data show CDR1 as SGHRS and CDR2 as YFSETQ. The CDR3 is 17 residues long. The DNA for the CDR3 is TGCGCCAGCAGCCGATCTTGGGGAGGGAGCATGAACACTGAAGCTTTCTTT. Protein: CASSRSWGGSMNTEAFF.

CDR3 protein: CASSVSGTSGGRSQETQYF. DNA of the CDR3: TGTGCCAGCAGCGTCTCCGGGACTAGCGGGGGAAGGAGCCAAGAGACCCAGTACTTC. The rearrangement joins TRBV9 to TRBJ2-5; TRBD2 agrees at 14 bases. With 2 bases clipped from V and 1 base from J, the junction kept 10 bases outside the gene matches. CDR1 and CDR2 from the germline V gene are SGDLS and YYNGEE. The CDR3 sequence is 19 residues long.

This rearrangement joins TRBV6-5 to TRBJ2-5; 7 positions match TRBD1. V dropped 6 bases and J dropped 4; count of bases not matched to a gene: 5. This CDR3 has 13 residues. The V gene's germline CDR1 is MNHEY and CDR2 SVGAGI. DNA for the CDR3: TGTGCCAGCAGCCGTGACAGGGCAGAGACCCAGTACTTC. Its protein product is CASSRDRAETQYF.

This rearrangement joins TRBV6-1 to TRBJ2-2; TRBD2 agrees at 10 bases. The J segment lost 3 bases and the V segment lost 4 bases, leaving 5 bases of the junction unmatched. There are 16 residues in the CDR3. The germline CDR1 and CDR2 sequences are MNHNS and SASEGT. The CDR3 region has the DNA TGTGCCAGCAGTGCGGGACTAGCGATGGACACCGGGGAGCTGTTTTTT. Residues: CASSAGLAMDTGELFF.

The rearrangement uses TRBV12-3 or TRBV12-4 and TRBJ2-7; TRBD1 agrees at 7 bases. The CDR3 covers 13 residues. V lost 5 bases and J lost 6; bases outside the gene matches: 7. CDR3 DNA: TGTGCCAGCAGTAGAGACAGGGAAGGCGAGCAGTACTTC. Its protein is CASSRDREGEQYF.

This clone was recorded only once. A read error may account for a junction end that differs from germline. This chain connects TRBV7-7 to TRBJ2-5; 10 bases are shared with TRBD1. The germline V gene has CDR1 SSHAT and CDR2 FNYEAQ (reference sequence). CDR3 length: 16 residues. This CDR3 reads CASSLLGTGVGETQYF. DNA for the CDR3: TGTGCTAGCAGCTTACTTGGGACAGGGGTCGGAGAGACCCAGTACTTC.

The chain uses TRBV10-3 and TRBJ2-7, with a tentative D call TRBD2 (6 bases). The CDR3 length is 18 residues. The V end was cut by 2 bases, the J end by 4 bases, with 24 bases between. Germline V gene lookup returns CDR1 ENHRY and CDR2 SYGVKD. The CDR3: CAISEISGGPTGTYEQYF. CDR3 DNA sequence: TGTGCCATCAGTGAGATTTCAGGAGGGCCTACAGGAACTTACGAGCAGTACTTC.

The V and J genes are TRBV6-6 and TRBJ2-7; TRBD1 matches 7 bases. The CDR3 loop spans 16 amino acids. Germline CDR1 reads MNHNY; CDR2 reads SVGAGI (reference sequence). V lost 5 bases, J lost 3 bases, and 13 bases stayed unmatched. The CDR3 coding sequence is TGTGCCAGCAGTAACCTAAGGGCAGGGGGACACTACGAGCAGTACTTC. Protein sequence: CASSNLRAGGHYEQYF.

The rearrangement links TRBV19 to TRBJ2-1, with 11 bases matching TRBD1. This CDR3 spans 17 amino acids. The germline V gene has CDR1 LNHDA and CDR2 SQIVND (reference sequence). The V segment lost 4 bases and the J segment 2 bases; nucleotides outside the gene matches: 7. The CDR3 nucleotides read TGTGCCAGTAGTAAATCGGGGACAGGGGGAACCTACAATGAGCAGTTCTTC. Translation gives CASSKSGTGGTYNEQFF.

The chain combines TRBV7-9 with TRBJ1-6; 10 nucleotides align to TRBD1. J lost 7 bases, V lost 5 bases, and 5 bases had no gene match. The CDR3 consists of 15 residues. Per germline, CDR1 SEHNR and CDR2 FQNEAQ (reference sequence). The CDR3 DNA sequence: TGTGCCAGCAGCCCCTTGGGACAGGGGAATTCACCCCTCCACTTT. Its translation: CASSPLGQGNSPLHF.

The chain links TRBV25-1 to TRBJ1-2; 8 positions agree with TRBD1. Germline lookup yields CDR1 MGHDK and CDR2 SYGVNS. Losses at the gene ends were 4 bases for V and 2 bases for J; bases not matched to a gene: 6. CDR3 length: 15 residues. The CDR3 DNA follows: TGTGCCAGCAGTGGGACAGGGAGTAACAACTATGGCTACACCTTC. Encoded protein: CASSGTGSNNYGYTF.

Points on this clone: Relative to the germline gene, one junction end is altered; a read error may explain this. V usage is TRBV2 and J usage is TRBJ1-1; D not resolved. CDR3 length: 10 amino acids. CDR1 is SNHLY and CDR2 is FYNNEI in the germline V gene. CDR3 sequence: CASSESRTGF. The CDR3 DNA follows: TGTGCCAGCAGTGAAAGTAGGACGGGGTTT.

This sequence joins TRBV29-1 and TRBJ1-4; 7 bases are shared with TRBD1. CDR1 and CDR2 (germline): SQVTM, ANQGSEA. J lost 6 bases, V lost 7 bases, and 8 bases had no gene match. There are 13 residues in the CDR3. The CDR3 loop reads CSAMTGRHEKLFF. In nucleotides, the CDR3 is TGCAGCGCCATGACAGGGAGGCATGAAAAACTGTTTTTT.

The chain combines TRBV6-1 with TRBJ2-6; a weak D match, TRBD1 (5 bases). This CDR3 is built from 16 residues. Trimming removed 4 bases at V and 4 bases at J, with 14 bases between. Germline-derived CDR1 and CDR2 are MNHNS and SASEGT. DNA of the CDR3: TGTGCCAGCAGTGTTTATCAGGGAACCGGGGCCAACGTCCTGACTTTC. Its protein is CASSVYQGTGANVLTF.